A selection of T cell receptor beta chains follows, all from one sample in a study of shared clonotypes between healthy human individuals. Measured with immunoSEQ multiplex PCR; TCRdb has only the in-frame clones, and not every one. The sample carries approximately 2,000,000 clones, about 94% recorded once. The sample was naive CD8+ T cells from PBMCs. The receptor set was obtained from a man aged 18 to 30 in good health. Some clones in this sample may be carry-over from other donors' samples. Each CDR3 is given with its conserved first and last residue.

v_gene	j_gene	len	CDR3aa
TRBV29-1	TRBJ2-2	13	CSVDRRNTGELFF
TRBV30	TRBJ2-2	11	CAFANTGELFF
TRBV28	TRBJ2-1	16	CASSSSSGNSYNEQFF
TRBV4-3	TRBJ1-1	17	CASSQDYPGNTNTEAFF
TRBV10-1	TRBJ1-1	13	CASSESVNTEAFF
TRBV7-6	TRBJ2-6	15	CASSFLGAGANVLTF
TRBV7-9	TRBJ1-1	12	CASSHGGTEAFF
TRBV13	TRBJ2-7	15	CASSLGGTFTYEQYF
TRBV27	TRBJ1-1	14	CASSLQRGDTEAFF
TRBV27	TRBJ2-3	15	CASSLTAERADTQYF
TRBV4-2	TRBJ1-5	18	CASSQDLQGALGNQPQHF
TRBV6-1	TRBJ2-5	15	CASSEAGHIQETQYF
TRBV19	TRBJ2-1	14	CATQLQGPYNEQFF
TRBV28	TRBJ2-7	15	CASSPGQGLFYEQYF
TRBV7-7	TRBJ1-4	15	CASSLDRGGGEKLFF
TRBV7-9	TRBJ1-2	13	CASSLVQAGGYTF
TRBV5-1	TRBJ1-1	17	CASSPDRVSQMNTEAFF
TRBV19	TRBJ1-1	15	CASSIVDRGADEAFF
TRBV28	TRBJ1-5	15	CASTTSDRQYQPQHF
TRBV5-8	TRBJ2-7	14	CASSNPWTGAEQYF
TRBV5-6	TRBJ2-7	14	CASRTGTGGYEQYF
TRBV5-8	TRBJ2-1	14	CASSLTSDYTEQFF
TRBV29-1	TRBJ1-2	15	CSVEDRRAGGYGYTF
TRBV29-1	TRBJ2-7	12	CSAAGPFYEQYF
TRBV19	TRBJ1-1	16	CASTGMRGRVDVVAFF
TRBV5-1	TRBJ2-7	13	CASTQAPGNEQYF
TRBV28	TRBJ2-1	13	CASSLLGGTEQFF
TRBV7-8	TRBJ2-2	16	CASPEFPSGIVGELFF
TRBV27	TRBJ1-5	15	CASSFRGTSNQPQHF
TRBV30	TRBJ1-1	12	CASDLPLTEAFF
TRBV9	TRBJ1-2	13	CASSVPGSYGYTF
TRBV28	TRBJ2-4	12	CASSPRQAIQYF
TRBV14	TRBJ2-7	17	CASSQESRLAVPYEQYF
TRBV28	TRBJ2-1	14	CASSPWDRYNEQFF
TRBV6-5	TRBJ1-5	15	CASRPGQISNQPQHF
TRBV28	TRBJ1-3	13	CASSFPEGNTIYF
TRBV7-8	TRBJ2-7	16	CASSSTESGSYYEQYF
TRBV9	TRBJ2-3	14	CASRGTEETDTQYF
TRBV5-6	TRBJ2-7	15	CASSLIQGRAYEQYF
TRBV19	TRBJ2-1	12	CASSPFGGKQFF
TRBV28	TRBJ2-7	12	CASSNWGNEQYF
TRBV30	TRBJ1-1	13	CAWTPRETAEAFF
TRBV6-1	TRBJ2-2	14	CASRGALRTGELFF
TRBV4-3	TRBJ2-7	15	CASSQEGQAGYEQYF